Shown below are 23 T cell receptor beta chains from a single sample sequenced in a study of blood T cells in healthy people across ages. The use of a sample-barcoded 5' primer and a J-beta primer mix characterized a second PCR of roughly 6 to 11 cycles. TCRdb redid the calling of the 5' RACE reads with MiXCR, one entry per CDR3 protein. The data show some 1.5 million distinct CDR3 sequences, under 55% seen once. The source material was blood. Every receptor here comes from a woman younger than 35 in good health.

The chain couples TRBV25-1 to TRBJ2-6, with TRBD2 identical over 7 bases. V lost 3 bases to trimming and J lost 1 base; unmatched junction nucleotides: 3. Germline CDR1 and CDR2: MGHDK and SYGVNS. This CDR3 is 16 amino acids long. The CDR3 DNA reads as TGTGCCAGCAGTGAGGGGGGGTCTTCTGGGGCCAACGTCCTGACTTTC. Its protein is CASSEGGSSGANVLTF.

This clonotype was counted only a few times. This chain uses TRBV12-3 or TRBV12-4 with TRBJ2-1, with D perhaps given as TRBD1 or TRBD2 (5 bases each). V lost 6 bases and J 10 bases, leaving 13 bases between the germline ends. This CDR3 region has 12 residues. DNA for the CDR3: TGTGCCAGCAGGGGGGTTAGAGCAGAGCAGTTCTTC. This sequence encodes CASRGVRAEQFF.

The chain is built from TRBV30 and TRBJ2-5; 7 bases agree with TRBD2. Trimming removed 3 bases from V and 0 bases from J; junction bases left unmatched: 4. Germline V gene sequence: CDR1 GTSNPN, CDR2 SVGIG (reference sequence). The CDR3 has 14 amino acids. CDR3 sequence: CAWSHSGYQETQYF. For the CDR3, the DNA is TGTGCCTGGAGCCATAGCGGGTACCAAGAGACCCAGTACTTC.

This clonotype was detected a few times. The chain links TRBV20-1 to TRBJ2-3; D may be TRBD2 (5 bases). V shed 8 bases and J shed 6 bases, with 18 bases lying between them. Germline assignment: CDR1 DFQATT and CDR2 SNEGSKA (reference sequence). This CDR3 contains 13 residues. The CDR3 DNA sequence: TGCAGTCGGGATGGTCGGGGTTTTGATACGCAGTATTTT. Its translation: CSRDGRGFDTQYF.

The CDR3 DNA sequence: TGCAGCGTTTTCAGTAATGGGGGAGAGACCCAGTACTTC. Its protein is CSVFSNGGETQYF. The chain uses TRBV20-1 and TRBJ2-5; D may be TRBD1 or TRBD2 (5 bases each). CDR1 DFQATT and CDR2 SNEGSKA come from the germline V gene (reference sequence). This CDR3 has 13 amino acids.

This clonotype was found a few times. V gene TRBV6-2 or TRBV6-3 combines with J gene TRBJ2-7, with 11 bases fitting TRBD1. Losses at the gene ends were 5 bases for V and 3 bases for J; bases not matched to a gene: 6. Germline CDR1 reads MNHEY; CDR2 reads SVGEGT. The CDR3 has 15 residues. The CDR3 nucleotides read TGTGCCAGCAGTGCCCCGGGACAGGGGGACTACGAGCAGTACTTC. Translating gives CASSAPGQGDYEQYF.

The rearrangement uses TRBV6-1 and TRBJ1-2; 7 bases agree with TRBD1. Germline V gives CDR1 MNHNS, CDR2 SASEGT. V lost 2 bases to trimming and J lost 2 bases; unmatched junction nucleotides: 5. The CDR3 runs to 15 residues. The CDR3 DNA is TGTGCCAGCAGTGAAATGGGACAGCCAAACTATGGCTACACCTTC. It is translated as CASSEMGQPNYGYTF.

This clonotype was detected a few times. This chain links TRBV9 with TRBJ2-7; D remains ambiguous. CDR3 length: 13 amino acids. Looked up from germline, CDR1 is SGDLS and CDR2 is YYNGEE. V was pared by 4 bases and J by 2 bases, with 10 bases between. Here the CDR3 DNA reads TGTGCCAGCAGCCCTCTCCCGGCCTACGAGCAGTACTTC. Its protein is CASSPLPAYEQYF.

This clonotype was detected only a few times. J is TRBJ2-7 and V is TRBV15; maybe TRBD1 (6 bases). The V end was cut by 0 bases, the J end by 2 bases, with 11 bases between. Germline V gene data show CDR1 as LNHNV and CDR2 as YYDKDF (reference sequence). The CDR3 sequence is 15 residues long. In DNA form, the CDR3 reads TGTGCCACCAGCAGAGATACAGGGTGGGCCTACGAGCAGTACTTC. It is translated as CATSRDTGWAYEQYF.

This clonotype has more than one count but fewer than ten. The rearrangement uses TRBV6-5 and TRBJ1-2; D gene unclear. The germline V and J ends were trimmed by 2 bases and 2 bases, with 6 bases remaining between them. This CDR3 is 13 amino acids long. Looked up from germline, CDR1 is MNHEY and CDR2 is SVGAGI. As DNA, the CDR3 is TGTGCCAGCAGTTACCTTAGCAACTATGGCTACACCTTC. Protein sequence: CASSYLSNYGYTF.

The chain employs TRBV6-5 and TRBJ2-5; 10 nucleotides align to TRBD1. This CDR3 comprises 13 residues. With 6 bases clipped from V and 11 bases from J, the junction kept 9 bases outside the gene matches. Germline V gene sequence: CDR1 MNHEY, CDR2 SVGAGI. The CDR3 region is CASRRDRGNEQYF. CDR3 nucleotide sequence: TGTGCCAGCAGACGGGACAGGGGCAATGAGCAGTACTTC.

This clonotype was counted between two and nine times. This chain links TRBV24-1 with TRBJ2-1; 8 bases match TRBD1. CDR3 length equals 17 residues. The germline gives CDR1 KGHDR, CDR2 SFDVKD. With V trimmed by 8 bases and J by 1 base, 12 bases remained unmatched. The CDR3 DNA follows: TGTGCCACCAAGCGGACGGGCAGGGGGCTTTCCTACAATGAGCAGTTCTTC. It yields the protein CATKRTGRGLSYNEQFF.

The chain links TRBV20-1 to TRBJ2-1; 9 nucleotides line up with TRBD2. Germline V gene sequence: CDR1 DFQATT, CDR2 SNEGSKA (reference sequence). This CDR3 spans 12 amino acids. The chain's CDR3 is CRTSGGYNEQFF. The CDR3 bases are TGCAGGACTAGCGGAGGTTACAATGAGCAGTTCTTC.

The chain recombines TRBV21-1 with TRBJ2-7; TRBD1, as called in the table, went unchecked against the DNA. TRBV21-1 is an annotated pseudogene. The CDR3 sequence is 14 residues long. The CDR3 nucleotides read TGTGCCAGCAGCAGCCGGGACGTTACCTACGAGCAGTACTTC. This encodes CASSSRDVTYEQYF.

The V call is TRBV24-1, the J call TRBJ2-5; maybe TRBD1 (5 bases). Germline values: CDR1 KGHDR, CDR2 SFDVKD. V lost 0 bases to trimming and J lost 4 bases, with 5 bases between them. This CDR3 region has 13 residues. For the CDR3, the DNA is TGTGCCACCAGTGATTTGGGGGCAGAGACCCAGTACTTC. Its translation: CATSDLGAETQYF.

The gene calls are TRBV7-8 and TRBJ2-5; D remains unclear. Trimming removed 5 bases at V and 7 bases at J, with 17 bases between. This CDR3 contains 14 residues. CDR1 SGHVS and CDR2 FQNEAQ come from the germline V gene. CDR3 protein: CASSLEASTGTQYF. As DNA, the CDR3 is TGTGCCAGCAGCCTAGAGGCTAGTACTGGGACCCAGTACTTC.

The CDR3 DNA follows: TGTGCCAGCAGCCCCCTCGGGGGAACAGAGAACCAAGAGACCCAGTTCTTC. Amino acids: CASSPLGGTENQETQFF. J is TRBJ2-5 and V is TRBV7-2; tentative D call: TRBD2 (6 bases). The J call may be mistaken, given a closer DNA end match to TRBJ2-1. The CDR3 loop spans 17 amino acids. Germline lookup yields CDR1 SGHTA and CDR2 FQGNSA.

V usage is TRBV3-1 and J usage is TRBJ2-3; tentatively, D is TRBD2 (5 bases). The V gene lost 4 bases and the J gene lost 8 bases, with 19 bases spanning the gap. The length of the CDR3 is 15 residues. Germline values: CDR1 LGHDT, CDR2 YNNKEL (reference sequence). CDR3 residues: CASSPILDGGGTQYF. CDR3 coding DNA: TGTGCCAGCAGCCCGATACTGGATGGAGGAGGTACGCAGTATTTT.

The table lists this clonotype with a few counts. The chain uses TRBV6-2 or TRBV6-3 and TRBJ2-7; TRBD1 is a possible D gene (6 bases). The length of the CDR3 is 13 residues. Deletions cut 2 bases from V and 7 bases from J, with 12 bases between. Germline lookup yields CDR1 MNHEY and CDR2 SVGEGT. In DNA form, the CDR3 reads TGTGCCAGCAGTTACAAAAGGGGGAATGAGCAGTACTTC. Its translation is CASSYKRGNEQYF.

The DNA of the CDR3 is TGTGCCAGCAGCGTAGAGTTCTATGGCTACACCTTC. This gives the protein CASSVEFYGYTF. This chain connects TRBV5-5 to TRBJ1-2; D unresolved. Trimming took off 4 bases at V and 4 bases at J, with 8 bases between the two ends. Looked up from germline, CDR1 is SGHKS and CDR2 is YYEKEE (reference sequence). This CDR3 is 12 amino acids long.

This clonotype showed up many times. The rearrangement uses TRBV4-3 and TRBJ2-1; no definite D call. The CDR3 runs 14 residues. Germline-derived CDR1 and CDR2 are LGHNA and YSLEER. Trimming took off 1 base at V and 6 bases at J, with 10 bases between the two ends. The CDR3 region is CASSQAILFNEQFF. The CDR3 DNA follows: TGCGCCAGCAGCCAAGCTATTCTTTTCAATGAGCAGTTCTTC.

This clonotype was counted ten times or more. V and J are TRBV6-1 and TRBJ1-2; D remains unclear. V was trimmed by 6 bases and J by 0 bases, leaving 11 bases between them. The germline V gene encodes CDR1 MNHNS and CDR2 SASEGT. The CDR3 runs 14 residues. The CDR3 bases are TGTGCCAGCAGGCCCCCTTATGCTAACTATGGCTACACCTTC. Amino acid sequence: CASRPPYANYGYTF.

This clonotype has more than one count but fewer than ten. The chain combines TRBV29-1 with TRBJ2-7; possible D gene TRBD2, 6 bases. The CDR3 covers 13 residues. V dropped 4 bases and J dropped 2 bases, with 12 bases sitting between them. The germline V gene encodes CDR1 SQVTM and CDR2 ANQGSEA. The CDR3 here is CSVAEGLAYEQYF. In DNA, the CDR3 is TGCAGCGTTGCGGAGGGACTCGCCTACGAGCAGTACTTC.